This TCR beta chain was found in a study of blood T cell repertoires in COVID-19. Study context: Nucleic acid was either cDNA or gDNA, and it came from T cells, B-cell-depleted T cells, or PBMCs.

Germline values: CDR1 LNHDA, CDR2 SQIVND (reference sequence). The CDR3 covers 14 residues. V shed 4 bases, J shed 6 bases, and the junction held 6 bases outside the gene matches. Methods used by the authors: Reference gene primer amplification yielded estimated nucleated cell counts. TCRdb's table, derived via immunoSEQ multiplex PCR, lists solely in-frame clones and lacks some. The V and J calls and clone size come from that table; D and trimming were worked out from the DNA. This sample has roughly 73,000 clones, with 70% to 90% found just once. The genes are TRBV19 and TRBJ2-3; TRBD2 matches at 8 bases. The clonotype was recovered from a man in his sixties or seventies with active COVID-19. Sequencing was done on a sample of peripheral blood. The CDR3 nucleotides are TGTGCCAGTAGTAGGAGACTAGCGTCGGATACGCAGTATTTT. It specifies CASSRRLASDTQYF.